This TCR beta chain stems from a study of regulatory T cells in long-lasting Graves disease. Regarding time point: newly diagnosed GD, antithyroid drugs for less than 3 months. With RNA extracted from PBMCs as input, the TCR library was made. V gave up 4 bases and J gave up 4 bases, with 22 bases separating them. The CDR3 sequence is 17 residues long. Germline V gives CDR1 SGHRS, CDR2 YFSETQ. In this sample, this clonotype turned up many times. According to the study, TCR beta libraries were built with iRepertoire HTBI primers and CDR3-region Arm-PCR. Each CDR3 protein gets one entry after TCRdb re-called the multiplex PCR reads with MiXCR. Here the sample spans approximately 360,000 distinct CDR3 sequences, approximately 12% being singletons. These data also featured in a second study, about T cells in Graves' hyperthyroidism and ophthalmopathy.

The rearrangement uses TRBV5-1 and TRBJ2-3; D is possibly TRBD2 (5 bases). The source was peripheral blood mononuclear cells (PBMCs), collected at new diagnosis, from a patient treated with antithyroid drugs. This sequence was found in a woman younger than 35 with Graves disease. The CDR3 loop reads CASSAVRGSSWPDTQYF. The CDR3 nucleotides read TGCGCCAGCAGCGCCGTTAGAGGGTCGTCGTGGCCAGATACGCAGTATTTT.